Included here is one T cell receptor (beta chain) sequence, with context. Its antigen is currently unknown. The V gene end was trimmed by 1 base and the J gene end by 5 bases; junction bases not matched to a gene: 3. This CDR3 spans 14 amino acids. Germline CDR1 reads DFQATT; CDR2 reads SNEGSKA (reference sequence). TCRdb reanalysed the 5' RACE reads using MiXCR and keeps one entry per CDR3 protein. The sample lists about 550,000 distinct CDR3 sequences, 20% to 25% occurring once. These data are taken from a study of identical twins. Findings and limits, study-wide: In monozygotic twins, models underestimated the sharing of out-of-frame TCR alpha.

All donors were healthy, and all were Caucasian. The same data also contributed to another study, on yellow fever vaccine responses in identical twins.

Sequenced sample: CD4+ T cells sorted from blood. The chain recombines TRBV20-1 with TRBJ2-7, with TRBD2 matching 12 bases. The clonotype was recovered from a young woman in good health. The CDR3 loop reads CSARGLAGGNEQYV. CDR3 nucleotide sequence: TGCAGTGCTAGAGGTCTAGCGGGGGGGAACGAGCAGTACGTC.